A selection of T cell receptor beta chains follows, all from one sample in a study of shared clonotypes between healthy human individuals. Generated by immunoSEQ multiplex PCR, the TCRdb table keeps only in-frame clones and is missing some. This table has about 600,000 clones, roughly 98% appearing once. The sample comprised naive CD8+ T cells sorted from blood. The source of these receptors is a man aged 25 to 40 in good health. Each CDR3 is given with its conserved first and last residue. The D gene is left open where the match is weak. Where a row states a size, it is once, few, many or the class of an expanded clone; other rows omit it.

>TRBV19|.|TRBJ2-1|.
TGTGCCAGTAGTATCACCGGGACAACCTACAATGAGCAGTTCTTC
CASSITGTTYNEQFF
>TRBV11-2|.|TRBJ1-4|.
TGTGCCAGCAGCTTAATACCAAGGCATGAAAAACTGTTTTTT
CASSLIPRHEKLFF
>TRBV27|.|TRBJ2-5|once
TGTGCCAGCAGCTCACTAGACGGGTTTGAGACCCAGTACTTC
CASSSLDGFETQYF
>TRBV2|TRBD1|TRBJ2-3|.
TGTGCCAGCAGTGCTCCCGGGACAGGGTTTACAGATACGCAGTATTTT
CASSAPGTGFTDTQYF
>TRBV9|TRBD1|TRBJ2-6|.
TGTGCCAGCAGCGCAAGGACAGGGCCGCTTCAGAATTACGTCCTGACTTTC
CASSARTGPLQNYVLTF
>TRBV6-5|.|TRBJ2-7|.
TGTGCCAGCAGTTTGGGAAGGGAGATAGTGTACGAGCAGTACTTC
CASSLGREIVYEQYF
>TRBV11-2|.|TRBJ2-7|once
TGTGCCAGCAGCTTAAGGGGGGGGCAGTACTTC
CASSLRGGQYF
>TRBV6-5|TRBD2|TRBJ2-3|.
TGTGCCAGCAGTCCTACGACTAGCGGGGTGCAGTATTTT
CASSPTTSGVQYF
>TRBV7-9|TRBD1|TRBJ2-5|.
TGTGCCAGCAGCTTACTAGGACAGGGGGCCATGGAGACCCAGTACTTC
CASSLLGQGAMETQYF
>TRBV7-6|.|TRBJ1-2|.
TGTGCCAGCAGCCGACACGACAGACGTTTTGATGGCTACACCTTC
CASSRHDRRFDGYTF
>TRBV27|.|TRBJ1-5|.
TGTGCCAGCAGTTTCTCCCGGAGTCAGCCCCAGCATTTT
CASSFSRSQPQHF
>TRBV27|TRBD2|TRBJ2-1|.
TGTGCCAGCAGTCCCCTAGCGGGATCCTACAATGAGCAGTTCTTC
CASSPLAGSYNEQFF
>TRBV4-1|.|TRBJ2-5|once
TGCGCCAGCAGCCCCTGGCTAGCAGAGACCCAGTACTTC
CASSPWLAETQYF
>TRBV4-1|.|TRBJ2-2|.
TGCGCCAGCAGCCACCTCGGGAACACCGGGGAGCTGTTTTTT
CASSHLGNTGELFF
>TRBV7-6|.|TRBJ1-5|.
TGTGCCAGCAGCTCATCGTGGAGTCAGCCCCAGCATTTT
CASSSSWSQPQHF
>TRBV29-1|.|TRBJ2-1|once
TGCAGCGTTGAGTATCCCACCGGCAATGAGCAGTTCTTC
CSVEYPTGNEQFF
>TRBV11-2|TRBD2|TRBJ2-1|.
TGTGCCAGCAGCTTAGGGACTAGCGGGCCCTACAATGAGCAGTTCTTC
CASSLGTSGPYNEQFF
>TRBV28|.|TRBJ1-5|.
TGTGCCAGCAGTCCGGGACCCCAGCCCCAGCATTTT
CASSPGPQPQHF
>TRBV2|.|TRBJ2-5|.
TGTGCCAGCAGTGTACCCGCCCGGGTGGGGCAAGAGACCCAGTACTTC
CASSVPARVGQETQYF
>TRBV11-2|.|TRBJ2-1|.
TGTGCCAGCAGCGTTAGCGGTAGCTCCTACAATGAGCAGTTCTTC
CASSVSGSSYNEQFF
>TRBV28|TRBD1|TRBJ1-5|.
TGTGCCAGCAGGTTACAGGGGAACAATCAGCCCCAGCATTTT
CASRLQGNNQPQHF
>TRBV28|TRBD1|TRBJ1-1|.
TGTGCCAGCCTAGGGACAGCACTATGGGGAGAAGCTTTCTTT
CASLGTALWGEAFF
>TRBV7-9|TRBD2|TRBJ2-3|.
TGTGCCAGCAGCTTTCGACTAGCGGGAACAACAGATACGCAGTATTTT
CASSFRLAGTTDTQYF
>TRBV7-8|.|TRBJ1-3|.
TGTGCCAGCAGCCCCCGGGGGGGGAGCCCAGCCCGTACCTCTGGAAACACCATATATTTT
CASSPRGGSPARTSGNTIYF